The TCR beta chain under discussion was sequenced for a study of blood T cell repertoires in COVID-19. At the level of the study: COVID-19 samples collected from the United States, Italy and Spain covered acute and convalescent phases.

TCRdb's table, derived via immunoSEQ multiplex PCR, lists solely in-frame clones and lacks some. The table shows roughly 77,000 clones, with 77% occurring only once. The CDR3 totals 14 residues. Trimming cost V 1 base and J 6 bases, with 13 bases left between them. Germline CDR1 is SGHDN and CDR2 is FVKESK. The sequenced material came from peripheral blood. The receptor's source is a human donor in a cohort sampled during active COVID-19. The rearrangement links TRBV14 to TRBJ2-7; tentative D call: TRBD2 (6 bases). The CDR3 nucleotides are TGTGCCAGCAGCCAAGCGGGGGTGTGGGGCGAGCAGTACTTC. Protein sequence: CASSQAGVWGEQYF.